These 29 T cell receptor beta chains were sequenced from one sample in a study of shared clonotypes between healthy human individuals. Profiling relied on immunoSEQ multiplex PCR, and the TCRdb table lists in-frame clones only, not all of them. The table shows 2 million to 2.5 million clones, with 95% occurring only once. Sequencing was performed on naive CD4+ T cells sorted from blood. Subset: CD45RA+ positively selected. These receptors all come from a man aged 18 to 29 in good health.

CDR3 protein: CASSFYWTGSSYNSPLHF. CDR3 nucleotides: TGTGCCAGCAGCTTTTATTGGACAGGGAGCTCCTATAATTCACCCCTCCACTTT. The gene calls are TRBV5-4 and TRBJ1-6, with 8 positions matching TRBD1. In germline, CDR1 is SGHNT, CDR2 YYREEE (reference sequence). V dropped 2 bases and J dropped 0; count of bases not matched to a gene: 7. The length of the CDR3 is 18 residues.

The CDR3: CATTWGRSQETQYF. In DNA form, the CDR3 reads TGTGCCACCACTTGGGGGCGGTCCCAAGAGACCCAGTACTTC. The chain is built from TRBV6-1 and TRBJ2-5, with D possibly matching TRBD1 (6 bases). The ends were cut back, 10 bases at V and 1 base at J, with 16 bases in the middle. The germline CDR1 and CDR2 sequences are MNHNS and SASEGT. The CDR3 covers 14 residues.

V gene TRBV30 combines with J gene TRBJ2-7; TRBD1 might be the D (6 bases). CDR3 length: 13 amino acids. Trimming took 6 bases from V and 0 from J, leaving 12 bases between them. CDR1 is GTSNPN, CDR2 SVGIG, per germline (reference sequence). The CDR3 nucleotides are TGTGCCTGCTCTGGACAGAGCTCCTACGAGCAGTACTTC. Translated, it gives CACSGQSSYEQYF.

In regard to this clone: A single base separates this from a much larger clone, so it may be a read error. At the DNA level, this CDR3 is encoded by other sequences in the same sample as well. The chain uses TRBV19 and TRBJ2-7; the match to TRBD1 covers 8 bases. The V gene end was trimmed by 6 bases and the J gene end by 2 bases; junction bases not matched to a gene: 3. The germline V gene has CDR1 LNHDA and CDR2 SQIVND (reference sequence). The CDR3 has 13 amino acids. In DNA, the CDR3 is TGTGCCAGTAGCCGGACAGGGACCTACGAGCAGTACTTC. The encoded protein is CASSRTGTYEQYF.

The chain couples TRBV10-2 to TRBJ2-3; TRBD2 matches at 10 bases. V lost 3 bases and J lost 2; bases outside the gene matches: 17. The germline V gene has CDR1 WSHSY and CDR2 SAAADI. The CDR3 covers 20 residues. Here the CDR3 DNA reads TGCGCCAGCAGTGATATTCTAGCGGGAGTGGCCAATGGGATCACAGATACGCAGTATTTT. Translation gives CASSDILAGVANGITDTQYF.

The rearrangement uses TRBV7-8 and TRBJ1-1; D is undetermined. This CDR3 spans 14 amino acids. Trimming cost V 5 bases and J 4 bases, with 14 bases left between them. Germline V gene sequence: CDR1 SGHVS, CDR2 FQNEAQ. The CDR3, as DNA: TGTGCCAGCAGCGTCAGGTTTGAGCGCACTGAAGCTTTCTTT. Translated: CASSVRFERTEAFF.

The chain links TRBV5-1 to TRBJ2-3, with D hard to call. The CDR3 covers 17 residues. The germline V gene encodes CDR1 SGHRS and CDR2 YFSETQ. Trimming pared 0 bases from V and 0 bases from J, leaving 14 bases between. The CDR3 spells CASSLAPSRSSTDTQYF. The CDR3 DNA reads as TGCGCCAGCAGCTTGGCCCCCAGCAGATCTAGCACAGATACGCAGTATTTT.

CDR3 in DNA: TGTGCCAGCATAGAGGGCACCCTGCGGGAGCAGTACTTC. Its translation is CASIEGTLREQYF. The V gene is TRBV9, the J gene TRBJ2-7; TRBD2 is a possible D gene (5 bases). V was pared by 6 bases and J by 7 bases, with 17 bases between. The CDR3 extends over 13 amino acids. CDR1 and CDR2 (germline): SGDLS, YYNGEE.

The chain carries TRBV28 and TRBJ1-3; D not resolved. The germline V gene has CDR1 MDHEN and CDR2 SYDVKM. This CDR3 is built from 16 residues. Deletions cut 2 bases from V and 2 bases from J, with 13 bases between. CDR3: CASSLISRATGNTIYF. CDR3 in DNA: TGTGCCAGCAGTTTAATTTCACGGGCTACTGGAAACACCATATATTTT. Full variable domain (missing parts from reference TRBV28 and TRBJ1-3): DVKVTQSSRYLVKRTGEKVFLECVQDMDHENMFWYRQDPGLGLRLIYFSYDVKMKEKGDIPEGYSVSREKKERFSLILESASTNQTSMYLCASSLISRATGNTIYFGEGSWLTVV.

The chain uses TRBV7-6 and TRBJ1-5, with D possibly matching TRBD1 (5 bases). CDR1 SGHVS and CDR2 FNYEAQ come from the germline V gene. Between the trimmed V and J ends, which lost 1 base and 0 bases, there was a span of 10 bases. The CDR3 covers 16 residues. This CDR3 reads CASSLGPGFSNQPQHF. CDR3 DNA sequence: TGTGCCAGCAGCTTAGGTCCAGGGTTTAGCAATCAGCCCCAGCATTTT.

Notes on this clone: Other DNA sequences in the same sample also yield this CDR3. The chain has TRBV18 and TRBJ2-5; D remains unclear. V lost 3 bases, J lost 1 base, and 6 bases lay in between. Looked up from germline, CDR1 is KGHSH and CDR2 is LQKENI. The CDR3 runs 13 residues. As DNA, the CDR3 is TGTGCCAGCTCACCTAGTTTCCAAGAGACCCAGTACTTC. This gives the protein CASSPSFQETQYF.

This clone has more than one count but fewer than ten. The DNA for the CDR3 is TGTGCCAGCTCCAGGGCGGGGGGCCTTCAGCCCCAGCATTTT. Protein: CASSRAGGLQPQHF. This chain connects TRBV6-5 to TRBJ1-5; D possibly corresponds to TRBD1 (6 bases). Per germline, CDR1 MNHEY and CDR2 SVGAGI. The CDR3 is 14 residues long. V lost 8 bases, J lost 6 bases, and 17 bases lay in between.

This sequence joins TRBV29-1 and TRBJ2-3; D is undetermined. The V end lost 6 bases, the J end lost 3 bases, and 10 bases lay between the germline ends. Germline V gene sequence: CDR1 SQVTM, CDR2 ANQGSEA. The CDR3 has 12 amino acids. The CDR3 DNA follows: TGCAGCGTGAGAGTTATGACAGATACGCAGTATTTT. Encoded protein: CSVRVMTDTQYF.

The rearrangement uses TRBV4-1 and TRBJ2-2; D gene ambiguous. Trimming took 0 bases from V and 6 from J, leaving 5 bases between them. CDR1 MGHRA and CDR2 YSYEKL come from the germline V gene. The CDR3 is 13 amino acids. Written as DNA, the CDR3 is TGCGCCAGCAGCCAAGATGAGCCCGGGGAGCTGTTTTTT. This encodes CASSQDEPGELFF.

The chain carries TRBV29-1 and TRBJ2-3, with 8 bases lining up with TRBD1. CDR1 and CDR2 from the germline V gene are SQVTM and ANQGSEA. There are 14 residues in the CDR3. V was clipped by 7 bases and J by 4 bases; unmatched bases: 10. CDR3: CSGTGTGGADTQYF. CDR3 nucleotides: TGCAGCGGAACCGGGACAGGAGGGGCAGATACGCAGTATTTT.

The V gene is TRBV5-1, the J gene TRBJ2-3, with D possibly matching TRBD1 (8 bases). Germline CDR1 and CDR2: SGHRS and YFSETQ. The V end lost 3 bases, the J end lost 1 base, and 18 bases lay between the germline ends. The CDR3 totals 17 residues. DNA of the CDR3: TGCGCCAGCAGCTGGGGGACAGGAGGGAGGGGCACAGATACGCAGTATTTT. This translates into CASSWGTGGRGTDTQYF. Filled out from reference TRBV5-1 and TRBJ2-3, the complete variable domain reads KAGVTQTPRYLIKTRGQQVTLSCSPISGHRSVSWYQQTPGQGLQFLFEYFSETQRNKGNFPGRFSGRQFSNSRSEMNVSTLELGDSALYLCASSWGTGGRGTDTQYFGPGTRLTVL.

The chain employs TRBV21-1 and TRBJ2-7; the D call TRBD1 from the table was never checked on the DNA. TRBV21-1 is marked as a pseudogene. This CDR3 has 16 residues. DNA of the CDR3: TGTGCCAGCAGCAACCCAGACAGGGAAAAATCCTACGAGCAGTACTTC. Its translation: CASSNPDREKSYEQYF.

The chain combines TRBV5-1 with TRBJ1-4; 8 nucleotides align to TRBD1. The V gene end was trimmed by 2 bases and the J gene end by 5 bases; junction bases not matched to a gene: 11. The CDR3 is 17 residues long. Per the germline V gene, CDR1 is SGHRS and CDR2 is YFSETQ. CDR3 sequence reads: CASSFGQGRIGNEKLFF. CDR3 coding DNA: TGCGCCAGCAGCTTTGGACAGGGAAGGATAGGCAATGAAAAACTGTTTTTT.

The chain joins TRBV7-9 to TRBJ2-6; 10 bases are a match to TRBD1. The ends lost 3 bases at V and 1 base at J; junction bases unmatched: 9. Per the germline V gene, CDR1 is SEHNR and CDR2 is FQNEAQ (reference sequence). The CDR3 loop spans 19 amino acids. This CDR3 reads CASSFSRGDRGSGANVLTF. CDR3 coding DNA: TGTGCCAGCAGCTTTAGTCGCGGGGACAGGGGTTCTGGGGCCAACGTCCTGACTTTC.

Points on this clone: At one end, the junction sequence differs from germline, possibly due to a read error. V usage is TRBV7-7 and J usage is TRBJ2-3; possibly TRBD2 for D (5 bases). CDR3 length equals 13 residues. Looked up from germline, CDR1 is SSHAT and CDR2 is FNYEAQ (reference sequence). CDR3 sequence reads: CASSLAKTDTQYF. In DNA, the CDR3 is TGTGCTAGCAGCTTAGCGAAAACAGATACGCAGTATTTT.

The J gene is TRBJ2-2, the V gene TRBV4-1, with no clear D. Per germline, CDR1 MGHRA and CDR2 YSYEKL. Trimming left V 1 base short and J 0 bases short, with 6 bases between. The CDR3 sequence is 15 residues long. CDR3 DNA: TGCGCCAGCAGCCAAGTGCTTCCGAACACCGGGGAGCTGTTTTTT. This encodes CASSQVLPNTGELFF.

The rearrangement uses TRBV9 and TRBJ1-1, with no clear D. The CDR3 is 15 amino acids. The germline CDR1 and CDR2 sequences are SGDLS and YYNGEE. Trimming took 3 bases from V and 7 from J, leaving 19 bases between them. CDR3 region: CASSANFGSISEAFF. In nucleotides, the CDR3 is TGTGCCAGCAGCGCTAACTTCGGCAGTATTAGTGAAGCTTTCTTT.

The V call is TRBV2, the J call TRBJ2-7, with D tentatively TRBD1 (6 bases). Trimming cost V 6 bases and J 3 bases, with 12 bases left between them. This CDR3 has 13 residues. In germline, CDR1 is SNHLY, CDR2 FYNNEI. CDR3 coding DNA: TGTGCCAGCAGGGAGACAGGACTCTACGAGCAGTACTTC. Residues: CASRETGLYEQYF.

The rearrangement joins TRBV29-1 to TRBJ2-5; TRBD1 agrees at 8 bases. The CDR3 loop spans 14 amino acids. The germline V gene has CDR1 SQVTM and CDR2 ANQGSEA. V lost 2 bases and J lost 6; bases outside the gene matches: 8. The CDR3: CSVEIWTGKKTQYF. CDR3 coding DNA: TGCAGCGTTGAAATCTGGACAGGGAAAAAGACCCAGTACTTC.

The CDR3 DNA follows: TGTGCCAGCAGCTTGGTTGCGACTAGCTCCTACAATGAGCAGTTCTTC. Its protein product is CASSLVATSSYNEQFF. The chain uses TRBV5-4 and TRBJ2-1, with D perhaps matching TRBD2 (6 bases). CDR3 length: 16 residues. The germline V and J ends were trimmed by 0 bases and 0 bases, with 10 bases remaining between them. Germline CDR1 is SGHNT and CDR2 is YYREEE (reference sequence).

The V gene is TRBV28, the J gene TRBJ1-5; weak D call: TRBD1 (5 bases). The V and J ends lost 3 bases and 9 bases respectively, with 9 bases between them. This CDR3 spans 12 amino acids. CDR1 and CDR2 from the germline V gene are MDHEN and SYDVKM. In DNA form, the CDR3 reads TGTGCCAGCAGTTTTGAGGGACGGCCCCAGCATTTT. Its translation: CASSFEGRPQHF.

The chain carries TRBV2 and TRBJ1-5; D remains unclear. Germline CDR1 and CDR2: SNHLY and FYNNEI. The CDR3 contains 14 residues. The V gene lost 8 bases and the J gene lost 0 bases, with 11 bases spanning the gap. The CDR3 sequence: CASSYENSNQPQHF. The CDR3 DNA is TGTGCCAGCTCATATGAAAATAGCAATCAGCCCCAGCATTTT.

This sequence joins TRBV20-1 and TRBJ1-1; a weak D match, TRBD1 (5 bases). This CDR3 is built from 11 residues. V gave up 4 bases and J gave up 5 bases, with 8 bases separating them. Germline CDR1 is DFQATT and CDR2 is SNEGSKA (reference sequence). CDR3 sequence: CSAKGWTEAFF. CDR3 DNA sequence: TGCAGTGCTAAGGGGTGGACTGAAGCTTTCTTT.

The chain has TRBV6-1 and TRBJ1-1, with D maybe TRBD1 (5 bases). This CDR3 comprises 15 residues. Germline loops: CDR1 MNHNS, CDR2 SASEGT. Trimming pared 7 bases from V and 8 bases from J, leaving 23 bases between. DNA of the CDR3: TGTGCCAGCACTCCCCCGGGGCAGGGCCTGTCCGAAGCTTTCTTT. Translating gives CASTPPGQGLSEAFF.